This passage covers 17 T cell receptor beta chains from one sample sequenced in a study of cytomegalovirus exposure and HLA in healthy donors. Clones were sequenced by immunoSEQ multiplex PCR, and TCRdb holds only the in-frame ones, with some missing. The table lists approximately 270,000 clones, around 86% of them singletons, with 0.9% to 1.1% in the top ten. Sample: PBMCs. The receptors originated from a woman between 18 and 30 years old in good health and CMV-seronegative.

This clone has only one observation. The chain is built from TRBV4-1 and TRBJ1-1; perhaps TRBD1 as D (6 bases). CDR1 is MGHRA, CDR2 YSYEKL, per germline. V was trimmed by 5 bases and J by 0 bases, leaving 22 bases between them. The CDR3 extends over 18 amino acids. Here the CDR3 reads CASSSPGHRGSMNTEAFF. Here the CDR3 DNA reads TGCGCCAGCAGCTCACCGGGACACCGGGGTTCGATGAACACTGAAGCTTTCTTT.

The J gene is TRBJ1-1, the V gene TRBV27, with D unresolved. The CDR3 spans 13 residues. Germline V CDR1 and CDR2: MNHEY, SMNVEV (reference sequence). V was trimmed by 8 bases and J by 3 bases, leaving 13 bases between them. The CDR3 protein is CASAFWSDTEAFF. The CDR3 DNA reads as TGTGCCAGCGCTTTCTGGAGCGACACTGAAGCTTTCTTT.

The chain carries TRBV28 and TRBJ1-6; D may be TRBD1 (5 bases). The CDR3 is 14 residues long. Trimming took 7 bases from V and 4 from J, leaving 11 bases between them. Germline V gene sequence: CDR1 MDHEN, CDR2 SYDVKM. The CDR3 DNA is TGTGCCAGCACCCCGGACACGTATAATTCACCCCTCCACTTT. Translating gives CASTPDTYNSPLHF.

The J gene is TRBJ1-4, the V gene TRBV28, with D possibly matching TRBD1 (5 bases). Per the germline V gene, CDR1 is MDHEN and CDR2 is SYDVKM. CDR3 length equals 13 residues. Between the trimmed V and J ends, which lost 5 bases and 8 bases, there was a span of 12 bases. The CDR3 protein is CASSKQHREKLFF. CDR3 DNA: TGTGCCAGCAGTAAACAACACAGGGAAAAACTGTTTTTT. Looking up the rest from reference TRBV28 and TRBJ1-4 gives the full variable domain: DVKVTQSSRYLVKRTGEKVFLECVQDMDHENMFWYRQDPGLGLRLIYFSYDVKMKEKGDIPEGYSVSREKKERFSLILESASTNQTSMYLCASSKQHREKLFFGSGTQLSVL.

The chain has TRBV6-1 and TRBJ2-1; TRBD2 aligns across 9 bases. Germline loops: CDR1 MNHNS, CDR2 SASEGT. The CDR3 runs 14 residues. J was trimmed by 1 base and V by 6 bases; bases with no gene match: 1. CDR3 sequence reads: CASSGLASYNEQFF. The CDR3 DNA reads as TGTGCCAGCAGCGGACTAGCGTCCTACAATGAGCAGTTCTTC.

The V and J genes are TRBV11-2 and TRBJ2-5; D is undetermined. V was clipped by 4 bases and J by 5 bases, with 11 bases between them. This CDR3 spans 13 amino acids. CDR1 is SGHAT, CDR2 FQNNGV, per germline. DNA for the CDR3: TGTGCCAGCAGCTCGGAGACTGCGGAGACCCAGTACTTC. It encodes CASSSETAETQYF.

In its sample, this clone was seen once. This chain uses TRBV25-1 with TRBJ2-5, with D possibly matching TRBD2 (6 bases). Germline V gene data show CDR1 as MGHDK and CDR2 as SYGVNS. This CDR3 is 15 amino acids long. V was clipped by 5 bases and J by 9 bases, with 22 bases between them. The chain's CDR3 is CASSPPGTRGGPQYF. DNA of the CDR3: TGTGCCAGCAGTCCACCCGGGACTCGTGGAGGGCCCCAGTACTTC.

The chain uses TRBV4-1 and TRBJ2-7, with 8 bases lining up with TRBD2. Germline CDR1 reads MGHRA; CDR2 reads YSYEKL. The ends lost 4 bases at V and 2 bases at J; junction bases unmatched: 7. The CDR3 totals 15 residues. The CDR3 spells CASSLQRGGAYEQYF. The CDR3 DNA is TGCGCCAGCAGCCTCCAACGGGGGGGTGCCTACGAGCAGTACTTC.

The chain uses TRBV5-1 and TRBJ2-1; D perhaps matches TRBD1 (6 bases). The V gene's germline CDR1 is SGHRS and CDR2 YFSETQ. The CDR3 totals 14 residues. V was cut by 3 bases and J by 4 bases, with 11 bases left in between. Here the CDR3 DNA reads TGCGCCAGCAGCTCCGGGACATCATACAATGAGCAGTTCTTC. Protein sequence: CASSSGTSYNEQFF.

This rearrangement joins TRBV5-4 to TRBJ1-5; TRBD1 matches 8 bases. Trimming removed 5 bases from V and 7 bases from J; junction bases left unmatched: 8. CDR1 and CDR2 (germline): SGHNT, YYREEE (reference sequence). This CDR3 region has 14 residues. As DNA, the CDR3 is TGTGCCAGCAGTTCTCAGGGGGCAGGACAGCCCCAGCATTTT. This gives the protein CASSSQGAGQPQHF.

The chain carries TRBV6-5 and TRBJ1-2; weak D call: TRBD1 (5 bases). The CDR3 has 15 residues. V was trimmed by 0 bases and J by 7 bases, leaving 15 bases between them. Germline V gives CDR1 MNHEY, CDR2 SVGAGI. The CDR3, as DNA: TGTGCCAGCAGTTACTCGAAAATGGGGGGTGGTGGCTACACCTTC. Protein: CASSYSKMGGGGYTF.

The J gene is TRBJ2-7, the V gene TRBV5-6; possibly TRBD2 for D (6 bases). This CDR3 comprises 15 residues. Germline V gene lookup returns CDR1 SGHDT and CDR2 YYEEEE. Between the trimmed V and J ends, which lost 1 base and 3 bases, there was a span of 14 bases. The CDR3 DNA is TGTGCCAGCAGCTTGTTCGGAGCCGGGGGCTACGAGCAGTACTTC. As protein: CASSLFGAGGYEQYF.

The rearrangement joins TRBV7-9 to TRBJ1-1; unclear D gene. The V end was cut by 2 bases, the J end by 3 bases, with 13 bases between. Looked up from germline, CDR1 is SEHNR and CDR2 is FQNEAQ (reference sequence). CDR3 length: 15 residues. CDR3 DNA sequence: TGTGCCAGCAGCTTACCAGCAGGATCGGACACTGAAGCTTTCTTT. The encoded protein is CASSLPAGSDTEAFF. The whole variable domain, filled in from reference TRBV7-9 and TRBJ1-1, reads DTGVSQNPRHKITKRGQNVTFRCDPISEHNRLYWYRQTLGQGPEFLTYFQNEAQLEKSRLLSDRFSAERPKGSFSTLEIQRTEQGDSAMYLCASSLPAGSDTEAFFGQGTRLTVV.

This chain uses TRBV2 with TRBJ1-5; tentative D call: TRBD1 (5 bases). Germline-derived CDR1 and CDR2 are SNHLY and FYNNEI. The germline V and J ends were trimmed by 6 bases and 3 bases, with 15 bases remaining between them. The CDR3 extends over 15 amino acids. The CDR3, as DNA: TGTGCCAGCAGGCCCGGCAGGGCGGCCAATCAGCCCCAGCATTTT. Translating gives CASRPGRAANQPQHF. Full variable domain (remainder filled in from reference TRBV2 and TRBJ1-5): EPEVTQTPSHQVTQMGQEVILRCVPISNHLYFYWYRQILGQKVEFLVSFYNNEISEKSEIFDDQFSVERPDGSNFTLKIRSTKLEDSAMYFCASRPGRAANQPQHFGDGTRLSIL.

This clone was observed a few times. The chain links TRBV2 to TRBJ2-7, with TRBD2 as a possible D gene (6 bases). This CDR3 is 12 amino acids long. Germline CDR1 and CDR2: SNHLY and FYNNEI. Trimming removed 8 bases from V and 2 bases from J, with 10 bases in between. CDR3 in DNA: TGTGCCAGCGGGGGGAGTACCTACGAGCAGTACTTC. It translates to CASGGSTYEQYF.

This clone was seen once. The J gene is TRBJ2-2, the V gene TRBV11-2; no firm D call. The V end lost 1 base, the J end lost 6 bases, and 3 bases lay between the germline ends. The CDR3 sequence is 12 residues long. Per the germline V gene, CDR1 is SGHAT and CDR2 is FQNNGV. The CDR3 loop is CASSLAAGELFF. The CDR3 DNA follows: TGTGCCAGCAGCTTAGCCGCCGGGGAGCTGTTTTTT.

The chain couples TRBV28 to TRBJ1-1; D perhaps matches TRBD1 (6 bases). Trimming left V 11 bases short and J 3 bases short, with 16 bases between. The CDR3 runs to 13 residues. Germline V gene data show CDR1 as MDHEN and CDR2 as SYDVKM. CDR3 amino acids: CAGASNRDTEAFF. CDR3 nucleotide sequence: TGTGCCGGCGCCAGTAACAGGGACACTGAAGCTTTCTTT.